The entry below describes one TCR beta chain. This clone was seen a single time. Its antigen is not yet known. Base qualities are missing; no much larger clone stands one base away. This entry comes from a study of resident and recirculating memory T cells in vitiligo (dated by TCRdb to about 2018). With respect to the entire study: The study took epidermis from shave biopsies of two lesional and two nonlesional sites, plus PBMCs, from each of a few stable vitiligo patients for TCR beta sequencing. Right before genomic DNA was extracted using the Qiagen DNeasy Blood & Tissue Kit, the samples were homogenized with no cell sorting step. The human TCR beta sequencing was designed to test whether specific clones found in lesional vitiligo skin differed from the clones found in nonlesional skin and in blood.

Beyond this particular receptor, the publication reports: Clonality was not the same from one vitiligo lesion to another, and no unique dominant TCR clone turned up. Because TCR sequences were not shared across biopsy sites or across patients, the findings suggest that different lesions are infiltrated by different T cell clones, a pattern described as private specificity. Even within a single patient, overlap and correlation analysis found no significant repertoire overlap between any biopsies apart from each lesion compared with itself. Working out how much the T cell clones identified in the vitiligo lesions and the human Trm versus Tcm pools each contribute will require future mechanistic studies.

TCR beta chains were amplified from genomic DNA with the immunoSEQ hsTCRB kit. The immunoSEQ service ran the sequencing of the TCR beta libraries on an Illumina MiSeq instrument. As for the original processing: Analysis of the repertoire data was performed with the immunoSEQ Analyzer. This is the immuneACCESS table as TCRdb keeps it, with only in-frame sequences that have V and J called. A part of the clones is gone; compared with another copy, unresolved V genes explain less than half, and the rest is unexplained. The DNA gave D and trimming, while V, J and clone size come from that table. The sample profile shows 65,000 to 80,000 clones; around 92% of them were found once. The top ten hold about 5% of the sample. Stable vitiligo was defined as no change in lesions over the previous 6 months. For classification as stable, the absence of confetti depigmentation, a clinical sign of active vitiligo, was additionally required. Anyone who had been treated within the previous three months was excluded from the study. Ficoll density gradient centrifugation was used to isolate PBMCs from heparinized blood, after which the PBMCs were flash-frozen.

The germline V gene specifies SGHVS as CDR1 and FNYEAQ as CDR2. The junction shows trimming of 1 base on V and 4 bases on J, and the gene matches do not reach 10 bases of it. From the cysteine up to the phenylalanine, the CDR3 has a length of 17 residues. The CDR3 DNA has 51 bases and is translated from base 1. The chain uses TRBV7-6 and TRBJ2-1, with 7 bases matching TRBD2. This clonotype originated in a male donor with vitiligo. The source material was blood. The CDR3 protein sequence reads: CASSLGGSSGYYNEQFF. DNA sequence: TGTGCCAGCAGCTTAGGTGGATCTAGCGGCTATTACAATGAGCAGTTCTTC. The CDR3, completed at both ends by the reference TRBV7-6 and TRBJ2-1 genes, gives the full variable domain GAGVSQSPRYKVTKRGQDVALRCDPISGHVSLYWYRQALGQGPEFLTYFNYEAQQDKSGLPNDRFSAERPEGSISTLTIQRTEQRDSAMYRCASSLGGSSGYYNEQFFGPGTRLTVL.